This TCR beta chain comes out of a study of cytomegalovirus exposure and HLA in healthy donors (dated by TCRdb to 2015 to 2018). The study in broad terms: An earlier analysis of approximately 640 of the donors reported 276 Gb of sequence data and approximately 110 million unique TCR beta sequences from about 179 million T cells. An early release that covered fewer than 750 HLA-typed donors contained approximately 300 gigabases of sequencing data and 75 million to 100 million unique TCR sequences. Among the roughly 390 genotyped donors, approximately 82% belonged to the genetic ancestry cluster associated with self-reported Caucasian donors. The study aimed to test whether signatures of past pathogen exposure could be identified by cataloging public T cell receptors. The study profiled the T cell repertoires of 500 to 800 subjects by immunosequencing and related them to cytomegalovirus serostatus. In addition to the first cohort of 666 subjects, a separate validation cohort of 120 different subjects was used. High-throughput TCR immunosequencing, statistical association of individual TCRs with disease status, and machine learning were combined to predict cytomegalovirus infection status. A later analysis re-examined previously published TCR beta repertoires from 600 to 700 donors and added high-resolution HLA genotyping to investigate patterns of TCR occurrence. In the later analysis, no new phenotypic data were used to find candidate immune exposures; instead, reliance was placed on TCR beta sequences and their occurrence across donors. An earlier analysis of approximately 500 of the donors applied high-throughput TCR beta sequencing to assess whether each TCR beta V gene segment acted as functional or pseudogenic. Donor age, sex, ethnicity and CMV serostatus were collected together with the repertoire data. Genome-wide SNP genotypes for about three fifths of the roughly 670 donors were used in a later genetic analysis, which treated that subset as a discovery cohort. Every discovery cohort repertoire had been produced on one sequencing platform. HLA typing included class I and class II loci at four-digit resolution. The number of donors typed differed by locus, with roughly 629-640 for A, B, C, DRB1 and DQB1, roughly 520 for DQA1, about 610 for DPA1, and 450 to 480 for DPB1. Four to six DR-DQ haplotypes were handled as single units for association and clustering, since linkage in the cohort was strong. Among around 400 genotyped donors of the cohort, an average of roughly 230,000 unique TCR beta nucleotide sequences was sequenced per donor, of which 15% to 20% were non-productive.

Library preparation used the immunoSEQ multiplex PCR assay. For the multiplex PCR, a mixture combining 60 forward primers for TCR Vbeta segments and 13 reverse primers for TCR Jbeta segments was used. The CDR3 region of rearranged TCR beta genes was amplified from genomic DNA by a multiplex PCR assay. The Illumina HiSeq System was used to sequence the amplified TCR beta libraries as 87-base-pair reads. As for the original processing: Across the roughly 640 repertoires, a later analysis counted tens of millions of unique TCR beta chains, some 11 million of which were shared by at least two donors. Raw reads were error-corrected and collapsed into unique sequences by a nearest-neighbor algorithm in which closely related sequences were merged to remove PCR and sequencing errors. V, D and J gene segments were assigned by aligning CDR3 sequences to IMGT reference sequences. For a sequence to be retained, a match of at least six nucleotides to both a V gene segment and a J gene segment was required. Rearrangements were called productive when the CDR3 lacked stop codons and stayed in frame with V and J; all others were non-productive. Following IMGT convention, CDR3 was defined as the stretch from the second conserved V-encoded cysteine up to the conserved J-encoded phenylalanine. Sequences without an unambiguous match to a single V gene segment were excluded from the earlier analysis of 450 to 750 of the donors. In an earlier analysis of several hundred of the donors, V segments were called functional above 56.7% productive rearrangements and were called segregating when the between-donor standard deviation exceeded 5%. A statistical classification framework was built for diagnosing cytomegalovirus status from the catalog of TCR beta chain sequences. V and J gene assignment, in a later analysis, came from comparing TCR nucleotide sequences with IMGT/GENE-DB human TR gene sequences. A later analysis assigned CDR3 sequences and most-parsimonious VDJ recombination scenarios with the TCRdist pipeline. In a later analysis, every TCR beta chain was defined by the combination of its CDR3 amino acid sequence and its V-gene family, and reads without a unique V-gene family were dropped. To address suspected cross-contamination and a sequencing artifact, a later analysis removed several hundred highly shared, low-generation-probability nucleotide sequences. In a later analysis, a clonal expansion index was calculated for each public chain from normalized within-repertoire ranks of inferred template counts. A later analysis computed generation probabilities with a VDJ recombination model fitted to out-of-frame rearrangements, and checked the results against IGoR. Hypergeometric tests were used in a later analysis to score TCR-TCR, TCR-HLA and TCR-CMV co-occurrence, with a repertoire-size bias correction applied to the TCR pairs. To estimate false discovery rates, a later analysis permuted the HLA or CMV assignments 20 times. In a later analysis, co-occurring TCRs were grouped using DBSCAN, with TCRdist sequence similarity added in when clustering inside HLA-allele-positive subsets. Repertoires with fewer than 30,000 or more than 120,000 public chains were left out of co-occurrence clustering, as were five repertoires with anomalous nucleotide sharing. TCRdb took this table from immuneACCESS and kept in-frame rearrangements with V and J called. Such tables lack part of the clones; where checked against another copy, unresolved V genes explain under half of the gap, and the rest is unexplained. The V and J calls and clone size are taken from that table; D and trimming were inferred from the DNA. For this sample the table gives over 90,000 clones, of which roughly 70% were detected only once. Clones ranked in the top ten supply less than 3.5% of the sample.

The cohort consisted of hundreds of healthy bone marrow donors. At the time of sampling, all cohort members were nominally healthy, though unrecorded immune exposures were likely present. The donor was CMV seronegative and was included in the group of a few hundred seronegative cohort members. Every donor gave a peripheral blood sample, and the peripheral blood mononuclear cells from that sample were used for TCR beta sequencing. The Qiagen DNeasy Blood Extraction Kit was used to extract genomic DNA from the blood cell samples. CDR1 and CDR2, per the germline V gene, are SGHVS and FQNEAQ. Including the terminal cysteine and phenylalanine, the CDR3 comprises 16 residues. Just CDR3 DNA is preserved here, 48 bases in frame from base 1. The V end gives up 5 bases and the J end 0 bases, leaving 6 bases in the junction not matched to a gene. In regard to this clone: Its antigen is currently not known. No base quality values were provided; no much bigger clone lies one nucleotide off.

General study outcomes and caveats: At a false discovery rate of 0.05, a later analysis linked 16,951 TCR beta sequences to specific HLA alleles. A further reported finding was that TCR beta sequences accurately predicted the HLA-A and HLA-B alleles for most subjects in the first cohort. Some 16 rarely observed V segments, including chromosome 9 orphons, were excluded from the earlier analysis of several hundred of the donors because counts were too low. Across donors, most TCR sequences were observed very rarely, whereas some public TCRs were present in many individuals. In vitro tests confirmed that three of the cytomegalovirus-associated TCR beta chains recognize cytomegalovirus antigens. In a later analysis, the rate of TCR association differed among HLA loci, with DRB1 alleles having the most associated TCRs and HLA-C alleles having the fewest. A later genetic analysis reported fewer N-insertions in productive TCRs among donors in an Asian-associated ancestry cluster than the roughly 620-donor mean. Because some donors lacked HLA typing at each locus, the association tests relied only on the typed subset. According to a later analysis, parvovirus B19, influenza, CMV and Epstein-Barr virus appeared linked to several top co-occurrence clusters. When HLA alleles, especially DR and DQ, strongly co-occurred, TCR associations were difficult to assign to individual alleles. According to the authors, the approach could potentially be generalized to other disease states and immunological phenotypes. Only TCR beta chains were sequenced in this cohort, and the absence of alpha or paired-chain data limited detectable features. According to a later analysis, most CMV-associated TCR beta chains appeared to be HLA-restricted, and the HLA associations seemed to be driven largely by CMV exposure. The sequencing pipeline was judged likely to have produced a cluster of highly shared sequence variants as a technical artifact. In both the original and validation cohorts, the classifier was reported to diagnose cytomegalovirus status with high specificity and sensitivity. An earlier analysis of approximately 590 of the donors showed that most TCR beta V segments appeared in productive rearrangements either about 87% or about 30% of the time, which broadly matched IMGT annotations. Compared with equally common non-associated chains, HLA-associated TCR beta chains in a later analysis were more clonally expanded and had lower generation probabilities. An association between a missense DCLRE1C variant and V-gene and J-gene trimming of TCR beta chains was found in a later genetic analysis and replicated in an independent cohort. Some IMGT-functional V segments, including TRBV6-2 and TRBV6-3, could not be told apart with the 87-base-pair reads, so those segments were excluded. For the cohort, immune exposure information was limited to CMV serostatus. The study gave a list of some 150 TCR beta chains associated with cytomegalovirus. Linkage disequilibrium might explain the correlated functional status among segregating V segments, but an unknown experimental factor could not be excluded. The presence/absence analyses assumed that sequencing depth was roughly uniform across donors, and that assumption may not be true.

Sequenced sample: PBMCs. The clonotype originates from a woman aged 45-65 years in good health and CMV-seronegative. The sequence is built from TRBV7-8 and TRBJ1-4, with TRBD1 identical over 7 junction bases. The CDR3 region: CASSLGQRATNEKLFF. In nucleotide form, the sequence is TGTGCCAGCAGCCTGGGACAGCGTGCAACTAATGAAAAACTGTTTTTT.